Presented here are 18 T cell receptor beta chains from one specimen sequenced in a study of cytomegalovirus exposure and HLA in healthy donors. Vbeta (60) and Jbeta (13) primers were used in the PCR. Clones were sequenced by immunoSEQ multiplex PCR, and TCRdb holds only the in-frame ones, with some missing. The sample has some 180,000 clones; around four fifths are singletons. Material: PBMCs. The receptors shown here come from a man aged 18 to 30 in good health and CMV-seronegative.

This rearrangement joins TRBV29-1 to TRBJ1-1; D is undetermined. The CDR3 runs 12 residues. Germline V gene data show CDR1 as SQVTM and CDR2 as ANQGSEA. CDR3 sequence reads: CAAGPQNTEAFF. DNA of the CDR3: TGCGCTGCTGGGCCACAGAACACTGAAGCTTTCTTT.

The V call is TRBV9, the J call TRBJ2-2; perhaps TRBD1 as D (6 bases). Trimming left V 3 bases short and J 1 base short, with 16 bases between. CDR1 SGDLS and CDR2 YYNGEE come from the germline V gene. The CDR3 covers 17 residues. CDR3 DNA: TGTGCCAGCAGCGCCCAGGGGAGCGGTTGGAACACCGGGGAGCTGTTTTTT. Its translation is CASSAQGSGWNTGELFF.

V gene TRBV5-4 combines with J gene TRBJ2-1; D ambiguous. The CDR3 contains 15 residues. The germline CDR1 and CDR2 sequences are SGHNT and YYREEE (reference sequence). The V end was cut by 0 bases, the J end by 6 bases, with 13 bases between. The CDR3 loop is CASSLGPHLTNEQFF. DNA for the CDR3: TGTGCCAGCAGCTTGGGTCCCCACTTAACCAATGAGCAGTTCTTC.

The chain is built from TRBV5-6 and TRBJ2-2, with a possible D match to TRBD1 (5 bases). V lost 4 bases and J 2 bases, leaving 15 bases between the germline ends. Germline CDR1 and CDR2: SGHDT and YYEEEE. CDR3 length: 16 residues. The CDR3 reads CASSPRTKKNTGELFF. The DNA of the CDR3 is TGTGCCAGCAGCCCCCGGACAAAAAAAAACACCGGGGAGCTGTTTTTT.

The chain links TRBV6-5 to TRBJ2-2; TRBD2 agrees at 7 bases. The CDR3 consists of 15 residues. Losses at the gene ends were 8 bases for V and 2 bases for J; bases not matched to a gene: 8. Germline-derived CDR1 and CDR2 are MNHEY and SVGAGI. The CDR3 DNA follows: TGTGCCAGCCGCCTAGCGGAATTTAACACCGGGGAGCTGTTTTTT. It encodes CASRLAEFNTGELFF.

This sequence joins TRBV18 and TRBJ2-5; D is unclear. This CDR3 is built from 14 residues. Germline CDR1 KGHSH, CDR2 LQKENI. V was shortened by 0 bases and J by 4 bases, with 9 bases between the two germline ends. The CDR3, as DNA: TGTGCCAGCTCACCACCCACTTTACGAGAGACCCAGTACTTC. Translated, it gives CASSPPTLRETQYF.

This clone has just a few counts. The V gene is TRBV5-1, the J gene TRBJ2-5; tentative D call: TRBD1 (6 bases). V was shortened by 5 bases and J by 4 bases, with 15 bases between the two germline ends. The CDR3 runs 14 residues. The germline gives CDR1 SGHRS, CDR2 YFSETQ. The CDR3 is CASRKGGSLETQYF. As DNA, the CDR3 is TGCGCCAGCAGAAAAGGGGGTTCTTTAGAGACCCAGTACTTC.

The chain joins TRBV30 to TRBJ1-6, with D tentatively TRBD1 (6 bases). CDR1 and CDR2 (germline): GTSNPN, SVGIG (reference sequence). Trimming shortened V by 2 bases and J by 7 bases, and 15 bases separated the two germline ends. CDR3 length equals 15 residues. The DNA of the CDR3 is TGTGCCTGGAGTTCCCTCCGGGACAAAAATTCACCCCTCCACTTT. Translating it yields CAWSSLRDKNSPLHF.

In this sample, this clone turned up once. The chain combines TRBV19 with TRBJ1-5; 8 nucleotides line up with TRBD1. Trimming cost V 8 bases and J 4 bases; bases outside gene matches: 4. This CDR3 comprises 13 residues. The germline gives CDR1 LNHDA, CDR2 SQIVND (reference sequence). DNA of the CDR3: TGTGCCAGTGGACAGGGTTGGAATCAGCCCCAGCATTTT. As protein: CASGQGWNQPQHF.

The rearrangement joins TRBV10-3 to TRBJ2-7; 8 positions agree with TRBD2. The V segment lost 4 bases and the J segment 6 bases; nucleotides outside the gene matches: 5. The length of the CDR3 is 13 residues. Germline CDR1 ENHRY, CDR2 SYGVKD. DNA for the CDR3: TGTGCCATCAGTGTGGCGGGAGGAAGCGAGCAGTACTTC. It encodes CAISVAGGSEQYF.

The chain joins TRBV14 to TRBJ2-4; the match to TRBD2 covers 8 bases. J lost 9 bases, V lost 0 bases, and 10 bases had no gene match. Germline CDR1 is SGHDN and CDR2 is FVKESK. This CDR3 spans 16 amino acids. CDR3 residues: CASSQERASGSGIQYF. The CDR3 DNA reads as TGTGCCAGCAGCCAAGAGCGGGCTAGCGGGTCCGGCATTCAGTACTTC.

The chain uses TRBV30 and TRBJ1-3; a weak D match, TRBD1 (5 bases). With 1 base removed from V and 7 bases from J, the gap between germline ends came to 11 bases. Germline-derived CDR1 and CDR2 are GTSNPN and SVGIG (reference sequence). This CDR3 contains 13 residues. CDR3 in DNA: TGTGCCTGGAGTGGACAGTATTTGAACACCATATATTTT. Its translation: CAWSGQYLNTIYF.

This chain links TRBV11-3 with TRBJ2-1, with 15 bases lining up with TRBD2. Per the germline V gene, CDR1 is SGHNT and CDR2 is YENEEA. The J segment lost 4 bases and the V segment lost 5 bases, leaving 9 bases of the junction unmatched. CDR3 length equals 18 residues. CDR3 DNA sequence: TGTGCCAGCAGCGCGGGACTAGCGGGAGGTTTGTGGTACAATGAGCAGTTCTTC. Its protein is CASSAGLAGGLWYNEQFF.

The chain combines TRBV6-1 with TRBJ1-1; 7 bases fit TRBD1. The CDR3 loop spans 13 amino acids. V was clipped by 3 bases and J by 4 bases; unmatched bases: 2. Germline V gene sequence: CDR1 MNHNS, CDR2 SASEGT. CDR3 protein: CASSDTGVTEAFF. The CDR3 DNA sequence: TGTGCCAGCAGTGACACAGGGGTCACTGAAGCTTTCTTT.

The V and J genes are TRBV9 and TRBJ2-2; 11 nucleotides align to TRBD1. Per the germline V gene, CDR1 is SGDLS and CDR2 is YYNGEE. Unmatched junction bases numbered 6, after V lost 4 bases and J lost 4 bases. This CDR3 is built from 16 residues. The CDR3 region has the DNA TGTGCCAGCAGCCTTGCCGGGACAGGGGGCACCGGGGAGCTGTTTTTT. Protein product: CASSLAGTGGTGELFF.

The chain uses TRBV11-1 and TRBJ2-7; D is perhaps TRBD2 (6 bases). Germline assignment: CDR1 SGHAT and CDR2 FQDESV (reference sequence). The CDR3 spans 14 residues. The V and J ends lost 0 bases and 1 base respectively, with 7 bases between them. This CDR3 is CASSLAGGSYEQYF. The CDR3 bases are TGTGCCAGCAGCTTAGCTGGGGGGTCCTACGAGCAGTACTTC.

CDR3 amino acids: CASSSPLTGLGQPQHF. For the CDR3, the DNA is TGTGCCAGCAGTTCCCCGTTGACAGGGCTTGGTCAGCCCCAGCATTTT. The chain is built from TRBV6-6 and TRBJ1-5; TRBD1 matches at 7 bases. There are 16 residues in the CDR3. V shed 4 bases and J 6 bases; nucleotides not matched to a gene: 12. CDR1 MNHNY and CDR2 SVGAGI come from the germline V gene (reference sequence).

V gene TRBV7-8 combines with J gene TRBJ1-2, with no clear D. V shed 0 bases and J shed 0 bases, with 11 bases lying between them. This CDR3 region has 16 residues. Looked up from germline, CDR1 is SGHVS and CDR2 is FQNEAQ. CDR3 sequence reads: CASSLAEDGSNYGYTF. The CDR3 DNA follows: TGTGCCAGCAGCTTAGCGGAGGACGGGTCTAACTATGGCTACACCTTC.